These 28 T cell receptor beta chains share one sample of origin, sequenced in a study of regulatory T cells in long-lasting Graves disease. Time point meaning: persistent/refractory GD, antithyroid drugs over 5 years with positive TRAb. Following extraction of RNA from PBMCs, that RNA was used to make the TCR library. Building the TCR beta libraries relied on iRepertoire HTBI primers, and CDR3 regions underwent Arm-PCR. In TCRdb, the multiplex PCR reads were re-called with MiXCR into one record per CDR3 protein. The profile shows 600,000 to 850,000 distinct CDR3 sequences, around 32% of them singletons. The source material was peripheral blood mononuclear cells (PBMCs), sampled when the disease was refractory, from a patient treated with antithyroid drugs. The receptors derive from a female donor with Graves disease.

A few counts support this clonotype. This chain joins TRBV5-1 and TRBJ1-2; D not certain. This CDR3 spans 14 amino acids. Per germline, CDR1 SGHRS and CDR2 YFSETQ. V gave up 1 base and J gave up 0 bases, with 7 bases separating them. The CDR3 nucleotides are TGCGCCAGCAGCTTGTTTCAGTCTAACTATGGCTACACCTTC. Translating it yields CASSLFQSNYGYTF. Drawing the rest from reference TRBV5-1 and TRBJ1-2, the complete variable domain is KAGVTQTPRYLIKTRGQQVTLSCSPISGHRSVSWYQQTPGQGLQFLFEYFSETQRNKGNFPGRFSGRQFSNSRSEMNVSTLELGDSALYLCASSLFQSNYGYTFGSGTRLTVV.

This sequence joins TRBV9 and TRBJ1-2; D remains ambiguous. The CDR3 runs 14 residues. Germline V gene sequence: CDR1 SGDLS, CDR2 YYNGEE. Trimming took 0 bases from V and 8 from J, leaving 14 bases between them. CDR3 DNA sequence: TGTGCCAGCAGCGTAGAGCCAGGTCCGGAGGGCTACACCTTC. It encodes CASSVEPGPEGYTF.

Ten or more counts support this clonotype. The CDR3 sequence is CASLSPATYNSPLHF. The CDR3 DNA follows: TGTGCCAGTCTATCCCCAGCGACTTATAATTCACCCCTCCACTTT. This rearrangement joins TRBV28 to TRBJ1-6; D remains ambiguous. Per the germline V gene, CDR1 is MDHEN and CDR2 is SYDVKM. This CDR3 has 15 amino acids. V lost 9 bases, J lost 4 bases, and 16 bases lay in between.

The table lists this clonotype with a few counts. This chain connects TRBV5-1 to TRBJ2-7; D is possibly TRBD1 (5 bases). CDR3 length: 14 residues. V was cut by 2 bases and J by 7 bases, with 16 bases left in between. In germline, CDR1 is SGHRS, CDR2 YFSETQ. CDR3 in amino acids: CASSLRGHPFEQYF. The CDR3 nucleotides are TGCGCCAGCAGCTTACGAGGACACCCGTTTGAGCAGTACTTC.

V usage is TRBV11-2 and J usage is TRBJ1-1; a possible D gene is TRBD1 (6 bases). The CDR3 has 13 amino acids. Trimming stripped 6 bases from V and 8 bases from J, with 16 bases between. From germline, CDR1 is SGHAT and CDR2 FQNNGV. Written as DNA, the CDR3 is TGTGCCAGCAGACCCCCTCCCGGGACAGAAGCTTTCTTT. This gives the protein CASRPPPGTEAFF.

This chain links TRBV5-5 with TRBJ1-1; unclear D gene. The ends were cut back, 1 base at V and 4 bases at J, with 14 bases in the middle. CDR1 is SGHKS and CDR2 is YYEKEE in the germline V gene (reference sequence). There are 15 residues in the CDR3. The CDR3 DNA follows: TGTGCCAGCAGCTTGACCCCCCTAGAGATCACTGAAGCTTTCTTT. It translates to CASSLTPLEITEAFF.

V and J are TRBV20-1 and TRBJ2-7; 7 nucleotides align to TRBD2. The ends lost 6 bases at V and 4 bases at J; junction bases unmatched: 6. Germline V gene data show CDR1 as DFQATT and CDR2 as SNEGSKA (reference sequence). The CDR3 consists of 12 residues. The CDR3 DNA is TGCAGTGCCGGGGGGAGGGCTTACGAGCAGTACTTC. This sequence encodes CSAGGRAYEQYF.

This rearrangement joins TRBV28 to TRBJ2-4, with TRBD2 as a possible D gene (5 bases). Trimming pared 0 bases from V and 6 bases from J, leaving 15 bases between. This CDR3 comprises 16 residues. CDR1 and CDR2 from the germline V gene are MDHEN and SYDVKM. The CDR3 region has the DNA TGTGCCAGCAGTTTATGGGGAGAGAGCCAGAGAAACATTCAGTACTTC. It specifies CASSLWGESQRNIQYF.

This chain connects TRBV6-2 or TRBV6-3 to TRBJ1-4; no definite D call. Germline loops: CDR1 MNHEY, CDR2 SVGEGT. The V end lost 2 bases, the J end lost 4 bases, and 8 bases lay between the germline ends. CDR3 length: 14 residues. In nucleotides, the CDR3 is TGTGCCAGCAGTTACGGGCCGTTTAATGAAAAACTGTTTTTT. Residues: CASSYGPFNEKLFF.

The table lists this clonotype with a few counts. This chain joins TRBV19 and TRBJ2-7, with 8 nucleotides matching TRBD2. Germline CDR1 is LNHDA and CDR2 is SQIVND (reference sequence). J was trimmed by 0 bases and V by 5 bases; bases with no gene match: 9. The CDR3 consists of 16 residues. CDR3 sequence reads: CASSPRISGVSYEQYF. In DNA form, the CDR3 reads TGTGCCAGTAGTCCCCGCATTAGCGGGGTCTCCTACGAGCAGTACTTC.

The rearrangement links TRBV3-1 to TRBJ2-5, with 9 bases aligning to TRBD1. CDR1 and CDR2 from the germline V gene are LGHDT and YNNKEL (reference sequence). The trim removed 4 bases at V and 5 bases at J, leaving 5 bases unmatched. This CDR3 spans 14 amino acids. CDR3 DNA sequence: TGTGCCAGCAGCCTGGGGACAGGGAAGGAGACCCAGTACTTC. This sequence encodes CASSLGTGKETQYF.

This clonotype has more than one count but fewer than ten. The chain uses TRBV5-1 and TRBJ1-4; D gene uncertain. This CDR3 has 12 amino acids. The germline V and J ends were trimmed by 1 base and 7 bases, with 5 bases remaining between them. Per germline, CDR1 SGHRS and CDR2 YFSETQ. CDR3 loop: CASSLHGEKLFF. The CDR3 DNA reads as TGCGCCAGCAGCTTGCACGGTGAAAAACTGTTTTTT. The full variable domain, in which reference TRBV5-1 and TRBJ1-4 provide the parts outside the CDR3, is KAGVTQTPRYLIKTRGQQVTLSCSPISGHRSVSWYQQTPGQGLQFLFEYFSETQRNKGNFPGRFSGRQFSNSRSEMNVSTLELGDSALYLCASSLHGEKLFFGSGTQLSVL.

This clonotype occurred a few times. As DNA, the CDR3 is TGTGCCAGCAGTTTGATACGACAGGGATACGGCTACACCTTC. This translates into CASSLIRQGYGYTF. V gene TRBV12-3 or TRBV12-4 combines with J gene TRBJ1-2, with 7 nucleotides matching TRBD1. The CDR3 is 14 amino acids. The J segment lost 8 bases and the V segment lost 3 bases, leaving 9 bases of the junction unmatched.

The rearrangement uses TRBV10-3 and TRBJ2-5; TRBD2 agrees at 13 bases. The J segment lost 5 bases and the V segment lost 7 bases, leaving 13 bases of the junction unmatched. From germline, CDR1 is ENHRY and CDR2 SYGVKD. The CDR3 is 17 amino acids. CDR3 sequence reads: CAITGLAGETLRETQYF. The DNA for the CDR3 is TGTGCCATCACCGGACTAGCGGGAGAGACTTTGAGGGAGACCCAGTACTTC.

This clonotype was observed a few times. This chain joins TRBV2 and TRBJ2-1; D tentatively fits TRBD1 or TRBD2 (5 bases each). Trimming took off 6 bases at V and 5 bases at J, with 32 bases between the two ends. The CDR3 is 20 residues long. The germline CDR1 and CDR2 sequences are SNHLY and FYNNEI. CDR3 residues: CASRTRELVPHGAGDNEQFF. Written as DNA, the CDR3 is TGTGCCAGCAGAACACGGGAACTCGTCCCCCACGGGGCGGGCGACAATGAGCAGTTCTTC.

This clonotype was counted only a few times. The chain couples TRBV29-1 to TRBJ2-7, with 7 nucleotides matching TRBD1. CDR3 length equals 14 residues. V shed 0 bases and J 1 base; nucleotides not matched to a gene: 3. Germline CDR1 is SQVTM and CDR2 is ANQGSEA. In DNA, the CDR3 is TGCAGCGTTGAAGACCCGGGACAGTCCTACGAGCAGTACTTC. Translated: CSVEDPGQSYEQYF.

This clonotype was observed at least ten times. The chain employs TRBV6-5 and TRBJ1-4, with TRBD1 matching 9 bases. Germline lookup yields CDR1 MNHEY and CDR2 SVGAGI. The CDR3 has 17 amino acids. V lost 0 bases and J lost 11; bases outside the gene matches: 13. CDR3 coding DNA: TGTGCCAGCAGTTACTCGCGGACAGGGGCTAAGGATTCGAAACTGTTTTTT. Its translation: CASSYSRTGAKDSKLFF.

About this clonotype: A much larger clone differs from this one at a single base, so this may be a read error. The gene calls are TRBV15 and TRBJ2-2; 7 nucleotides align to TRBD2. Germline assignment: CDR1 LNHNV and CDR2 YYDKDF (reference sequence). Trimming removed 11 bases from V and 3 bases from J; junction bases left unmatched: 12. The CDR3 consists of 15 residues. The CDR3 DNA reads TGTGCCGCCACCATAGGCCTAGCGGACACCGGGGAGCTGTTTTTT. Protein product: CAATIGLADTGELFF.

Many counts were recorded for this clonotype. The V gene is TRBV28, the J gene TRBJ1-4; 8 bases are shared with TRBD1. Germline assignment: CDR1 MDHEN and CDR2 SYDVKM. CDR3 size: 15 residues. V trimming: 6 bases; J trimming: 8 bases; junction bases outside the gene matches: 11. In DNA, the CDR3 is TGTGCCAGCAGAACCTCAGGGGGCCGGGAAGAAAAACTGTTTTTT. It specifies CASRTSGGREEKLFF.

This clonotype occurred many times. In DNA form, the CDR3 reads TGTGCCAGCAGCTTACAAGGGCTGGATGGCTACACCTTC. It specifies CASSLQGLDGYTF. The chain couples TRBV12-3 or TRBV12-4 to TRBJ1-2; D is unclear. The length of the CDR3 is 13 residues. V was cut by 6 bases and J by 6 bases, with 14 bases left in between.

This clonotype was seen a handful of times. The V gene is TRBV20-1, the J gene TRBJ1-6; the D is unclear. The length of the CDR3 is 16 residues. Trimming took off 0 bases at V and 3 bases at J, with 12 bases between the two ends. Germline values: CDR1 DFQATT, CDR2 SNEGSKA (reference sequence). CDR3 DNA sequence: TGCAGTGCTAGAGATTATCAACAGAACTATAATTCACCCCTCCACTTT. This sequence encodes CSARDYQQNYNSPLHF.

The chain has TRBV25-1 and TRBJ1-3; D unclear. V was pared by 2 bases and J by 8 bases, with 13 bases between. The germline gives CDR1 MGHDK, CDR2 SYGVNS. The CDR3 length is 14 residues. CDR3 sequence reads: CASSEVAPYHTIYF. The CDR3 region has the DNA TGTGCCAGCAGTGAAGTCGCTCCCTACCACACCATATATTTT.

This chain uses TRBV27 with TRBJ1-2; 9 nucleotides match TRBD1. Per the germline V gene, CDR1 is MNHEY and CDR2 is SMNVEV (reference sequence). The CDR3 length is 15 residues. V lost 2 bases and J lost 4; bases outside the gene matches: 5. The CDR3, as DNA: TGTGCCAGCAGTTTAACGCCGGGACAGGGCTATGGCTACACCTTC. Translating it yields CASSLTPGQGYGYTF.

This chain links TRBV3-1 with TRBJ1-1; tentative D call: TRBD1 (5 bases). This CDR3 spans 13 amino acids. V dropped 4 bases and J dropped 4 bases, with 10 bases sitting between them. The germline V gene has CDR1 LGHDT and CDR2 YNNKEL (reference sequence). The CDR3 spells CASSPREATEAFF. CDR3 sequence (DNA): TGTGCCAGCAGCCCCAGGGAGGCCACTGAAGCTTTCTTT.

CDR3 residues: CASSYVGRGENQPQHF. DNA of the CDR3: TGTGCCAGCAGTTATGTGGGACGTGGTGAGAATCAGCCCCAGCATTTT. The gene calls are TRBV6-5 and TRBJ1-5, with D tentatively TRBD1 (5 bases). Trimming cost V 3 bases and J 4 bases, with 16 bases left between them. CDR1 and CDR2 from the germline V gene are MNHEY and SVGAGI. CDR3 size: 16 residues.

The genes are TRBV18 and TRBJ1-4, with 8 bases fitting TRBD1. Germline-derived CDR1 and CDR2 are KGHSH and LQKENI. After removal of 3 bases from V and 8 bases from J, the junction contained 5 bases not matched to a gene. CDR3 length: 14 amino acids. CDR3 loop: CASSPETGVEKLFF. The CDR3, as DNA: TGTGCCAGCTCACCTGAGACAGGGGTCGAAAAACTGTTTTTT. The whole variable domain, remainder taken from reference TRBV18 and TRBJ1-4, is NAGVMQNPRHLVRRRGQEARLRCSPMKGHSHVYWYRQLPEEGLKFMVYLQKENIIDESGMPKERFSAEFPKEGPSILRIQQVVRGDSAAYFCASSPETGVEKLFFGSGTQLSVL.

This clonotype showed up just a few times. The genes are TRBV19 and TRBJ1-1; no clear D. V lost 3 bases and J lost 0, with 8 bases in between. Germline-derived CDR1 and CDR2 are LNHDA and SQIVND (reference sequence). The length of the CDR3 is 14 residues. This chain's CDR3 is CASSINNMNTEAFF. In DNA, the CDR3 is TGTGCCAGTAGTATTAACAACATGAACACTGAAGCTTTCTTT.

The genes are TRBV27 and TRBJ2-4, with 7 bases identical to TRBD2. The CDR3 length is 18 residues. J gave up 8 bases and V 0 bases, and 16 bases lay outside the gene matches. CDR1 and CDR2 from the germline V gene are MNHEY and SMNVEV (reference sequence). CDR3 region: CASSLSGPTPSGIYIQYF. As DNA, the CDR3 is TGTGCCAGCAGTTTATCAGGGCCGACCCCTAGCGGTATTTACATTCAGTACTTC.